A single sample is the source of the 20 T cell receptor beta chains below, sequenced in a study of T-cell reconstitution after alpha-beta-depleted transplantation in children. Library preparation (for TCRbeta) was performed with unique molecular identifiers. TCRdb re-called the PCR reads with MiXCR, one entry per CDR3 protein. Here the sample spans about 610,000 distinct CDR3 sequences, 10% to 13% being singletons. The starting material was PBMCs from the stem cell graft donor, obtained from the stem cell graft. The receptors come from a human donor who donated a stem cell graft to a child with acute myeloid leukemia.

This clonotype has only a few counts. The rearrangement uses TRBV5-6 and TRBJ2-3, with TRBD1 matching 8 bases. The CDR3 consists of 17 residues. V was clipped by 3 bases and J by 0 bases; unmatched bases: 9. CDR1 and CDR2 (germline): SGHDT, YYEEEE. Written as DNA, the CDR3 is TGTGCCAGCAGCTCGAGGACCGGACAGGGTAGCACAGATACGCAGTATTTT. Translated: CASSSRTGQGSTDTQYF.

The table lists this clonotype with a few counts. The rearrangement links TRBV10-3 to TRBJ2-2; no definite D call. This CDR3 has 13 residues. Looked up from germline, CDR1 is ENHRY and CDR2 is SYGVKD. Trimming pared 5 bases from V and 5 bases from J, leaving 9 bases between. The CDR3 protein is CAISSILTGELFF. The CDR3 region has the DNA TGTGCCATCAGTTCGATCTTAACCGGGGAGCTGTTTTTT.

A few counts support this clonotype. V and J are TRBV29-1 and TRBJ2-3; possibly TRBD1 or TRBD2 for D (5 bases each). CDR1 is SQVTM, CDR2 ANQGSEA, per germline. This CDR3 contains 13 residues. The V and J ends lost 7 bases and 5 bases respectively, with 16 bases between them. The CDR3 here is CSGGPGAGDTQYF. The CDR3 nucleotides are TGCAGCGGCGGGCCTGGGGCAGGAGATACGCAGTATTTT.

This clonotype has at least ten counts. This sequence joins TRBV12-3 or TRBV12-4 and TRBJ2-4; D is possibly TRBD1 (6 bases). The CDR3 is 11 residues long. Trimming cost V 3 bases and J 16 bases, with 13 bases left between them. The CDR3 coding sequence is TGTGCCAGCAGTTTTGGGGACACCTCTTACTTC. This codes for CASSFGDTSYF.

This clonotype was observed at least ten times. The V call is TRBV5-6, the J call TRBJ1-5; 7 bases map to TRBD1. CDR1 and CDR2 (germline): SGHDT, YYEEEE. The CDR3 consists of 15 residues. Trimming took 4 bases from V and 3 from J; bases not matched to a gene: 7. The CDR3 coding sequence is TGTGCCAGCAGCGGGGGACAGCGACCCAATCAGCCCCAGCATTTT. Its translation is CASSGGQRPNQPQHF.

Only a few counts were recorded for this clonotype. This rearrangement joins TRBV7-2 to TRBJ1-5; D remains ambiguous. From germline, CDR1 is SGHTA and CDR2 FQGNSA. V lost 3 bases, J lost 6 bases, and 15 bases lay in between. The CDR3 is made up of 15 amino acids. The CDR3 DNA is TGTGCCAGCAGCTTCGACTCCACCCCGGGTCAGCCCCAGCATTTT. Amino acids: CASSFDSTPGQPQHF. Drawing the rest from reference TRBV7-2 and TRBJ1-5, the complete variable domain is GAGVSQSPSNKVTEKGKDVELRCDPISGHTALYWYRQSLGQGLEFLIYFQGNSAPDKSGLPSDRFSAERTGGSVSTLTIQRTQQEDSAVYLCASSFDSTPGQPQHFGDGTRLSIL.

This clonotype was counted ten times or more. CDR3 nucleotides: TGTGCCACCAGTGACCCTAGCGGGCGGGTCAATGAGCAGTTCTTC. Its translation is CATSDPSGRVNEQFF. The chain employs TRBV24-1 and TRBJ2-1; 8 bases match TRBD2. The CDR3 has 15 amino acids. From germline, CDR1 is KGHDR and CDR2 SFDVKD. The V segment lost 4 bases and the J segment 6 bases; nucleotides outside the gene matches: 7.

This clonotype was counted many times. The CDR3 coding sequence is TGTGCCAGCAGTTACGGAACGGACGCTGAAGCTTTCTTT. Translated, it gives CASSYGTDAEAFF. The rearrangement links TRBV6-2 or TRBV6-3 to TRBJ1-1, with D unresolved. CDR1 and CDR2 from the germline V gene are MNHEY and SVGEGT. The CDR3 spans 13 residues. V lost 2 bases to trimming and J lost 6 bases, with 10 bases between them.

V usage is TRBV12-3 or TRBV12-4 and J usage is TRBJ2-7; 7 nucleotides agree with TRBD2. After removal of 3 bases from V and 3 bases from J, the junction contained 5 bases not matched to a gene. The CDR3 has 14 amino acids. The CDR3 loop reads CASSFSLADYEQYF. The CDR3 region has the DNA TGTGCCAGCAGTTTTTCCCTAGCGGACTACGAGCAGTACTTC.

The V call is TRBV5-5, the J call TRBJ2-7, with D uncertain. The V and J ends lost 4 bases and 2 bases respectively, with 7 bases between them. Per germline, CDR1 SGHKS and CDR2 YYEKEE (reference sequence). CDR3 length: 12 residues. The CDR3 loop reads CASSAKTYEQYF. The CDR3 coding sequence is TGTGCCAGCAGCGCCAAAACCTACGAGCAGTACTTC.

This clonotype was counted a few times. The chain is built from TRBV29-1 and TRBJ2-2; 11 nucleotides align to TRBD1. The CDR3 is made up of 13 amino acids. Germline CDR1 SQVTM, CDR2 ANQGSEA. With 7 bases clipped from V and 7 bases from J, the junction kept 5 bases outside the gene matches. In nucleotides, the CDR3 is TGCAGCGGCGGACAGGGGGCTGGCGGGGAGCTGTTTTTT. This codes for CSGGQGAGGELFF.

The CDR3 nucleotides are TGTGCCAGCTCACCAAATCGGGGTATCGAGCAGTTCTTC. Residues: CASSPNRGIEQFF. This sequence joins TRBV18 and TRBJ2-1; possible D gene TRBD2, 5 bases. Trimming pared 2 bases from V and 10 bases from J, leaving 12 bases between. Germline V gene sequence: CDR1 KGHSH, CDR2 LQKENI. CDR3 length: 13 residues.

The chain couples TRBV15 to TRBJ2-4; the D gene is possibly TRBD2 (5 bases). The CDR3 has 16 residues. In germline, CDR1 is LNHNV, CDR2 YYDKDF (reference sequence). V was shortened by 6 bases and J by 7 bases, with 22 bases between the two germline ends. DNA for the CDR3: TGTGCCACCAGTGATTCTACCGGGATCTCGGGGAACATTCAGTACTTC. Translation gives CATSDSTGISGNIQYF.

The table lists this clonotype with many counts. This rearrangement joins TRBV5-5 to TRBJ2-7, with no clear D. Trimming removed 1 base from V and 2 bases from J, with 7 bases in between. Germline V gives CDR1 SGHKS, CDR2 YYEKEE (reference sequence). CDR3 size: 13 residues. The DNA of the CDR3 is TGTGCCAGCAGCTTGACTCAGACCTACGAGCAGTACTTC. Translated: CASSLTQTYEQYF.

This rearrangement joins TRBV6-5 to TRBJ2-2, with TRBD2 matching 7 bases. V was pared by 3 bases and J by 7 bases, with 11 bases of the junction left unmatched. The CDR3 length is 16 residues. Germline loops: CDR1 MNHEY, CDR2 SVGAGI. The CDR3 nucleotides read TGTGCCAGCAGTTATAGTGTGGGAGGGACGGGCGGGGAGCTGTTTTTT. Its protein is CASSYSVGGTGGELFF.

The DNA for the CDR3 is TGTGCCAGCTCACCACAAGGGGATGCCACGCAGTATTTT. Its protein is CASSPQGDATQYF. V gene TRBV18 combines with J gene TRBJ2-3; a possible D gene is TRBD1 (5 bases). This CDR3 contains 13 residues. Deletions cut 1 base from V and 9 bases from J, with 11 bases between. The germline gives CDR1 KGHSH, CDR2 LQKENI.

The chain couples TRBV2 to TRBJ2-3, with D possibly being TRBD2 (6 bases). The V gene's germline CDR1 is SNHLY and CDR2 FYNNEI. V was cut by 4 bases and J by 2 bases, with 10 bases left in between. The CDR3 is made up of 14 amino acids. The CDR3 DNA reads TGTGCCAGCAGTGGGACTACCTACACAGATACGCAGTATTTT. Protein product: CASSGTTYTDTQYF. Variable domain in full (rest from reference TRBV2 and TRBJ2-3): EPEVTQTPSHQVTQMGQEVILRCVPISNHLYFYWYRQILGQKVEFLVSFYNNEISEKSEIFDDQFSVERPDGSNFTLKIRSTKLEDSAMYFCASSGTTYTDTQYFGPGTRLTVL.

The sample holds many counts of this clonotype. J is TRBJ2-7 and V is TRBV15; no reliable D call. Deletions cut 1 base from V and 7 bases from J, with 14 bases between. The CDR3 sequence is 14 residues long. Germline assignment: CDR1 LNHNV and CDR2 YYDKDF (reference sequence). The CDR3, as DNA: TGTGCCACCAGCAGAGCCCAAACTGGAGAAGAGCAGTACTTC. It encodes CATSRAQTGEEQYF.

There are many counts of this clonotype. The J gene is TRBJ2-2, the V gene TRBV10-3; the D gene is possibly TRBD1 (8 bases). The V gene lost 8 bases and the J gene lost 5 bases, with 15 bases spanning the gap. This CDR3 is 14 amino acids long. Germline values: CDR1 ENHRY, CDR2 SYGVKD. CDR3 in DNA: TGTGCCATCCAAACAGGGGGAGGGACCGGGGAGCTGTTTTTT. Translating it yields CAIQTGGGTGELFF.

In its sample, this clonotype was seen many times. This CDR3 is CASSVGSGGSWPVNEQFF. The CDR3 nucleotides read TGTGCCAGCAGCGTAGGATCGGGGGGGAGTTGGCCCGTCAATGAGCAGTTCTTC. The J gene is TRBJ2-1, the V gene TRBV9; 8 bases fit TRBD2. Germline CDR1 SGDLS, CDR2 YYNGEE. The CDR3 covers 18 residues. Germline trimming cut 0 bases from V and 6 bases from J; bases unmatched to any gene: 14.